This T cell receptor (beta chain) was found in a study of shared clonotypes between healthy human individuals. Study background: Aged 18 to 49, the donors were two women and three men. Every donor yielded three CD4 naive, three CD4 memory, two CD8 naive and one CD8 memory plate. The study's findings and limits: Rarefaction demonstrated incomplete sorted-subset sequencing despite large depth.

Trimming stripped 4 bases from V and 0 bases from J, with 15 bases between. The CDR3 length is 16 residues. Germline V CDR1 and CDR2: PRHDT, FYEKMQ (reference sequence). On this clone itself: The antigen remains unidentified.

CD45RO-negative, CCR7-positively selected cells formed the naive CD8 fraction, excluding terminally differentiated effector memory CD45RA+ cells. Sequenced by immunoSEQ multiplex PCR; TCRdb stores in-frame clones only, minus some. The profile shows roughly 2.1 million clones, around 93% of them singletons. The TCR comes from a man between 18 and 29 years old in good health. Some clones in this sample may be carry-over from other donors' samples. V usage is TRBV13 and J usage is TRBJ2-5; perhaps TRBD2 as D (6 bases). Sequencing was carried out using naive CD8+ T cells from PBMCs. The CDR3 protein is CASSSRDSQDQETQYF. The DNA of the CDR3 is TGTGCCAGCAGCTCCCGGGACTCCCAGGACCAAGAGACCCAGTACTTC.